This TCR beta chain was found in a study of T cell repertoires in cytomegalovirus infection. TCRdb redid the calling of the reads with MiXCR, one entry per CDR3 protein. The sample records 95,000 to 120,000 distinct CDR3 sequences, around 30% being singletons. In regard to this clonotype: Its matching antigen is unknown.

This CDR3 comprises 14 residues. Trimming took 5 bases from V and 7 from J; bases not matched to a gene: 6. Germline assignment: CDR1 LNHDA and CDR2 SQIVND (reference sequence). The J gene is TRBJ1-2, the V gene TRBV19, with 11 positions matching TRBD1. The sequence was obtained from a human donor in good health (CMV status not recorded). Some clones in this sample may be carry-over from other donors' samples. The specimen comprised CD8+ T cells from cultured PBMCs, sampled from culture after CMV antigen stimulation. The CDR3 nucleotides are TGTGCCAGTAGTTCCGGACAGGGGGCGTTTGGCTACACCTTC. It specifies CASSSGQGAFGYTF.